This T cell receptor beta chain was documented in a study of T cells in Graves' hyperthyroidism and ophthalmopathy. The study, taken as a whole, reports: A model using 13 V-J features told ophthalmopathy apart from stable hyperthyroidism. In blood, most of the thyroid clonotypes expanded above 0.001 were also present.

Amplification of TCR beta CDR3 regions was performed using RNA transcripts as template. HTBI primers were employed in a first-round RT-PCR of the TCR CDR3. TCRdb reprocessed the multiplex PCR reads via MiXCR and lists one record per CDR3 protein. Here the sample spans nearly 600,000 distinct CDR3 sequences, approximately 15% being singletons. This clonotype was counted a few times. Its antigen is not identified. This CDR3 has 14 amino acids. From germline, CDR1 is SGHDN and CDR2 FVKESK. Trimming removed 1 base at V and 4 bases at J, with 11 bases between. Duration under 3 months, a NOSPECS grade of at least 4, and a Clinical Activity Score of at least 3 characterized the ophthalmopathy patients.

The TCR originated in a woman younger than 35 with Graves' ophthalmopathy. The J gene is TRBJ2-7, the V gene TRBV14; D is perhaps TRBD2 (5 bases). Material for sequencing was blood. The CDR3 DNA reads as TGTGCCAGCAGCCAAGTTCTCTCGGGGTACGAGCAGTACTTC. It specifies CASSQVLSGYEQYF.